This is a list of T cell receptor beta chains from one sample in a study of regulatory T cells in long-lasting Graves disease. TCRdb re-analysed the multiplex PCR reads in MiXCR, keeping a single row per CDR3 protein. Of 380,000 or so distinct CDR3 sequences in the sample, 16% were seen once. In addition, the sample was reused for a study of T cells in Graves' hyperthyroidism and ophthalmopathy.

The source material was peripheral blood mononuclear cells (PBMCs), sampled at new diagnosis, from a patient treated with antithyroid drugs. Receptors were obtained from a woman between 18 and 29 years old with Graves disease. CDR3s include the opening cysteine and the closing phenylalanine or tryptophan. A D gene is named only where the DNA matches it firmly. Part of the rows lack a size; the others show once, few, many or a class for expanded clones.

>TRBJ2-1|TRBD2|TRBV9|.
TGTGCCAGCAGCGTAGCGGGACTTACCCTAGCGGGTATAGATAATGAGCAGTTCTTC
CASSVAGLTLAGIDNEQFF
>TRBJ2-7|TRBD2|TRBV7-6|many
TGTGCCAGCAGCTTAGAGGTAGCGGGAGTCTACGAGCAGTACTTC
CASSLEVAGVYEQYF
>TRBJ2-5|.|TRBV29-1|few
TGCAGCGTCGCACTGGGGGGCCGAGAGACCCAGTACTTC
CSVALGGRETQYF
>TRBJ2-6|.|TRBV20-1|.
TGCAGTGCTAGAGTGCCTACCTCTGGGGCCAACGTCCTGACTTTC
CSARVPTSGANVLTF
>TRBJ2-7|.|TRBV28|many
TGTGCCAGCAGTTTTGGGACGGCCAACCGTGGCGAGCAGTACTTC
CASSFGTANRGEQYF
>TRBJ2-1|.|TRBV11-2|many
TGTGCCAGCAGTAATACCCTCTCCTACAGTGAGCAGTTCTTC
CASSNTLSYSEQFF
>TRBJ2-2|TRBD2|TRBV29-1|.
TGCAGCGCCGCGGGACTAGCGGGAGGAGCCGGGGAGCTGTTTTTT
CSAAGLAGGAGELFF
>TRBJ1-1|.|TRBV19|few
TGTGCCAGTAGTAGGTTGGGGGGATCAGGCGGAAAGGCTTTCTTT
CASSRLGGSGGKAFF
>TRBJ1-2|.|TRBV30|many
TGTGCCGTACAGGGTTATGGCTACACCTTC
CAVQGYGYTF
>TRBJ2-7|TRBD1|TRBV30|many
TGTGCCTGGAGTGTAGTCGGAGGTCAGGGGGCAAAAGAGCAGTACTTC
CAWSVVGGQGAKEQYF
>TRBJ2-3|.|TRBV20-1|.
TGCAGTGCTAGAGTAGTCGGGACAGATACGCAGTATTTT
CSARVVGTDTQYF
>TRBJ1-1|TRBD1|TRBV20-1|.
TGCAGTGCTAGAGGGGGGGGACAGCCTACTGAAGCTTTCTTT
CSARGGGQPTEAFF